This T cell receptor beta chain was recorded in a study of shared clonotypes between healthy human individuals. Study-wide results and limits: The researchers took only blood, and tissue repertoires probably look different. Rarefaction showed sorted-subset sequencing was incomplete despite large depth.

On this clone itself: Antigen specificity is unknown.

Profiled with immunoSEQ multiplex PCR; TCRdb holds only in-frame clones, not every one. The sample lists under 850,000 clones, 72% seen once, with roughly 1.8% in the top ten. Sample: memory CD4+ T cells sorted from blood. Indicated subset: CD45RA-negative fraction. This sequence was found in a woman in her 30s in good health.

The CDR3 nucleotides are TGTGCCAGCAGTGCGGCGGGAGGGCGTACAGATACGCAGTATTTT. This codes for CASSAAGGRTDTQYF. The J gene is TRBJ2-3, the V gene TRBV6-1; 9 nucleotides line up with TRBD2. V was clipped by 4 bases and J by 3 bases; unmatched bases: 5. Germline assignment: CDR1 MNHNS and CDR2 SASEGT. CDR3 length equals 15 residues.